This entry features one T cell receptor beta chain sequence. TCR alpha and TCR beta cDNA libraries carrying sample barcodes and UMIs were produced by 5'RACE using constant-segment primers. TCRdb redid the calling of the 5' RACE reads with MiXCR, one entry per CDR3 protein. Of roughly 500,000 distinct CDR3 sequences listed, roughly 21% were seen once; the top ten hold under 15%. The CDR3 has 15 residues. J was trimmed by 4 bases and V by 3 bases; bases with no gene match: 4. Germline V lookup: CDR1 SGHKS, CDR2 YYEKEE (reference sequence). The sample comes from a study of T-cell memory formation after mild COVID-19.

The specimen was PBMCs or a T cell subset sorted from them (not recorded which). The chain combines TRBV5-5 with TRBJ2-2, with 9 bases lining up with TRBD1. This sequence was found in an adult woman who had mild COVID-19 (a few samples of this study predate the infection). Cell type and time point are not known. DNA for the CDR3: TGTGCCAGCAGCTCCAAACAGGGGGCCACCGGGGAGCTGTTTTTT. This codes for CASSSKQGATGELFF.